These 9 T cell receptor beta chains were sequenced from one sample in a study of shared clonotypes between healthy human individuals (dated by TCRdb to 2018 to 2021). Receptor amplification or capture employed the immunoSEQ multiplex PCR assay. Drawn from immuneACCESS, this table holds only the in-frame rearrangements with V and J called that TCRdb kept. Clones are partly lost; checked studies trace under half to an unresolved V gene and leave the rest unexplained. This sample holds 200,000 to 250,000 clones; approximately 70% were observed only once. The ten largest clones add up to 11% of the sample. Specimen: memory CD4+ T cells sorted from blood. The cell subset or site label corresponds to: CD45RA-negative fraction. These receptors were collected from a man aged 25 to 40 in good health.

J is TRBJ2-2 and V is TRBV9; 7 bases are a match to TRBD1. The CDR3 totals 16 residues. The germline gives CDR1 SGDLS, CDR2 YYNGEE. Germline trimming cut 2 bases from V and 8 bases from J; bases unmatched to any gene: 12. DNA for the CDR3: TGTGCCAGCAGCGTCAGTCGAGACAGGGTTTTGGGGGAGCTGTTTTTT. This sequence encodes CASSVSRDRVLGELFF. Combining the CDR3 with reference TRBV9 and TRBJ2-2 gives the whole variable domain DSGVTQTPKHLITATGQRVTLRCSPRSGDLSVYWYQQSLDQGLQFLIQYYNGEERAKGNILERFSAQQFPDLHSELNLSSLELGDSALYFCASSVSRDRVLGELFFGEGSRLTVL.

The chain is built from TRBV10-1 and TRBJ2-5; D possibly corresponds to TRBD1 (6 bases). This CDR3 comprises 14 residues. Germline loops: CDR1 WNHNN, CDR2 SYGVQD (reference sequence). Trimming took off 0 bases at V and 1 base at J, with 6 bases between the two ends. The CDR3 is CASSESDSQETQYF. CDR3 coding DNA: TGCGCCAGCAGTGAGTCGGACAGCCAAGAGACCCAGTACTTC.

The rearrangement links TRBV7-2 to TRBJ2-5; unclear D gene. Per the germline V gene, CDR1 is SGHTA and CDR2 is FQGNSA. Trimming removed 8 bases from V and 5 bases from J, with 12 bases in between. The CDR3 consists of 12 residues. CDR3: CASGLGLETQYF. Written as DNA, the CDR3 is TGTGCCAGCGGTTTAGGGTTGGAGACCCAGTACTTC.

This clone rates as medium-sized. V gene TRBV5-4 combines with J gene TRBJ2-1; D gene ambiguous. Germline V gives CDR1 SGHNT, CDR2 YYREEE (reference sequence). The V end lost 4 bases, the J end lost 14 bases, and 16 bases lay between the germline ends. CDR3 length: 12 amino acids. The CDR3 nucleotides are TGTGCCAGCAGCATGCAAAGTGCCAGTGAGTTCTTC. This gives the protein CASSMQSASEFF. Based on the CDR3 plus reference TRBV5-4 and TRBJ2-1, the full variable domain is ETGVTQSPTHLIKTRGQQVTLRCSSQSGHNTVSWYQQALGQGPQFIFQYYREEENGRGNFPPRFSGLQFPNYSSELNVNALELDDSALYLCASSMQSASEFFGPGTRLTVL.

This clone was detected only a few times. This chain joins TRBV5-1 and TRBJ2-5; D remains unclear. The CDR3 has 13 amino acids. Trimming stripped 0 bases from V and 4 bases from J, with 7 bases between. The germline V gene has CDR1 SGHRS and CDR2 YFSETQ. CDR3 DNA sequence: TGCGCCAGCAGCTTGGGACGGACAGAGACCCAGTACTTC. Translation gives CASSLGRTETQYF. Complete variable domain (other parts from reference TRBV5-1 and TRBJ2-5): KAGVTQTPRYLIKTRGQQVTLSCSPISGHRSVSWYQQTPGQGLQFLFEYFSETQRNKGNFPGRFSGRQFSNSRSEMNVSTLELGDSALYLCASSLGRTETQYFGPGTRLLVL.

The J gene is TRBJ1-2, the V gene TRBV7-9; D is possibly TRBD1 (6 bases). The CDR3 runs 14 residues. V dropped 3 bases and J dropped 4 bases, with 12 bases sitting between them. Germline assignment: CDR1 SEHNR and CDR2 FQNEAQ (reference sequence). CDR3 amino acids: CASSFRTDLYGYTF. CDR3 bases: TGTGCCAGCAGCTTTCGGACAGACCTCTATGGCTACACCTTC.

The chain combines TRBV18 with TRBJ1-5; 9 bases are a match to TRBD1. This CDR3 is 15 amino acids long. V lost 3 bases and J lost 6; bases outside the gene matches: 6. CDR1 KGHSH and CDR2 LQKENI come from the germline V gene. The CDR3 DNA follows: TGTGCCAGCTCACCTCAACAGGGGGCGAGTCAGCCCCAGCATTTT. Translated: CASSPQQGASQPQHF.

The sample holds a few counts of this clone. This chain uses TRBV18 with TRBJ2-2, with a weak D call TRBD2 (6 bases). The germline V gene encodes CDR1 KGHSH and CDR2 LQKENI. The V end was cut by 1 base, the J end by 5 bases, with 14 bases between. CDR3 length: 16 amino acids. CDR3 in DNA: TGTGCCAGCTCACCACTTGCCCCCGGGGGTACCGGGGAGCTGTTTTTT. Protein sequence: CASSPLAPGGTGELFF.

The chain couples TRBV12-5 to TRBJ2-7, with 10 positions matching TRBD1. The ends lost 2 bases at V and 6 bases at J; junction bases unmatched: 13. This CDR3 contains 17 residues. Germline-derived CDR1 and CDR2 are LGHNT and FRNRAP. CDR3 amino acids: CASGLLIRDRGLVEQYF. The CDR3 DNA follows: TGTGCTAGTGGTTTGCTGATCCGGGACAGGGGTCTGGTCGAGCAGTACTTC.